This T cell receptor (beta chain) was sequenced for a study of blood T cell repertoires in COVID-19. The study assigned cohorts using participant-reported clinical history. The CDR3 length is 15 residues. Trimming took 3 bases from V and 4 from J, leaving 19 bases between them. Germline V gives CDR1 GTSNPN, CDR2 SVGIG (reference sequence). Authors' processing steps: Amplification with reference gene primers provided the estimates of nucleated cell counts. Profiling relied on immunoSEQ multiplex PCR, and the TCRdb table lists in-frame clones only, not all of them. V and J calls and clone size are given by that table; D and trimming were obtained from the DNA. The repertoire includes 500,000 or so clones, around 90% of them detected once, and 0.7% sits in the top ten.

This sequence was found in a woman aged 18-29 years who had recovered from COVID-19. The sample comprised PBMCs or T cells enriched from blood (not recorded which). This chain uses TRBV30 with TRBJ2-7; weak D call: TRBD2 (7 bases). CDR3: CAWSPGSGEGYEQYF. The CDR3 bases are TGTGCCTGGAGCCCCGGTTCAGGGGAGGGTTACGAGCAGTACTTC. The full variable domain, completed using reference TRBV30 and TRBJ2-7, is SQTIHQWPATLVQPVGSPLSLECTVEGTSNPNLYWYRQAAGRGLQLLFYSVGIGQISSEVPQNLSASRPQDRQFILSSKKLLLSDSGFYLCAWSPGSGEGYEQYFGPGTRLTVT.